Each of the 16 T cell receptor beta chains below was sequenced from the same sample in a study of shared T cell receptors in the human thymus. The method was immunoSEQ multiplex PCR; TCRdb's version includes in-frame clones alone and lacks a portion of them. The sample shows about 660,000 clones, around 87% of them seen only once. These data were also filed under a second study, of human thymus T cells.

Sequencing was carried out using thymocytes. The origin of the receptors is a boy under two years old with a congenital heart defect.

The chain links TRBV4-1 to TRBJ1-1; possibly TRBD1 for D (6 bases). This CDR3 is built from 18 residues. The V and J ends lost 0 bases and 1 base respectively, with 18 bases between them. The germline V gene has CDR1 MGHRA and CDR2 YSYEKL. In DNA, the CDR3 is TGCGCCAGCAGCCAAGAATTACAGGGTCCCTATAGGAACACTGAAGCTTTCTTT. It yields the protein CASSQELQGPYRNTEAFF.

J is TRBJ2-7 and V is TRBV9; 7 nucleotides match TRBD1. This CDR3 spans 16 amino acids. V shed 0 bases and J 2 bases; nucleotides not matched to a gene: 8. The germline gives CDR1 SGDLS, CDR2 YYNGEE. CDR3 amino acids: CASSVEWDSQTYEQYF. In DNA form, the CDR3 reads TGTGCCAGCAGCGTAGAGTGGGACAGTCAAACCTACGAGCAGTACTTC. The full variable domain, rest sourced from reference TRBV9 and TRBJ2-7, is DSGVTQTPKHLITATGQRVTLRCSPRSGDLSVYWYQQSLDQGLQFLIQYYNGEERAKGNILERFSAQQFPDLHSELNLSSLELGDSALYFCASSVEWDSQTYEQYFGPGTRLTVT.

In this sample, this clone turned up once. The V and J genes are TRBV27 and TRBJ2-5; D is perhaps TRBD2 (6 bases). Germline V lookup: CDR1 MNHEY, CDR2 SMNVEV (reference sequence). This CDR3 contains 17 residues. V lost 2 bases and J lost 3, with 19 bases in between. The CDR3 nucleotides read TGTGCCAGCAGTTTAAAGCGCTCGGGAGAGGGTGAAGAGACCCAGTACTTC. It specifies CASSLKRSGEGEETQYF.

The chain combines TRBV4-1 with TRBJ2-1; possibly TRBD1 for D (5 bases). The V end lost 3 bases, the J end lost 3 bases, and 15 bases lay between the germline ends. CDR3 length: 16 amino acids. Per germline, CDR1 MGHRA and CDR2 YSYEKL. The CDR3 spells CASSHRVPGHYNEQFF. The CDR3 coding sequence is TGCGCCAGCAGCCACCGAGTCCCAGGGCACTACAATGAGCAGTTCTTC.

The CDR3 is CASTNAGTGPSYEQYF. The CDR3 nucleotides read TGTGCCAGCACTAACGCGGGGACAGGGCCCTCCTACGAGCAGTACTTC. The rearrangement links TRBV27 to TRBJ2-7; 9 bases fit TRBD1. The CDR3 consists of 16 residues. The V gene end was trimmed by 7 bases and the J gene end by 0 bases; junction bases not matched to a gene: 10. Germline CDR1 is MNHEY and CDR2 is SMNVEV (reference sequence).

The chain links TRBV5-1 to TRBJ2-2, with D possibly being TRBD2 (6 bases). V was trimmed by 7 bases and J by 4 bases, leaving 20 bases between them. Germline loops: CDR1 SGHRS, CDR2 YFSETQ. The CDR3 is 16 amino acids. The CDR3, as DNA: TGCGCCAGCCAACACCGGGACCCGGGGGTCACCGGGGAGCTGTTTTTT. Protein: CASQHRDPGVTGELFF.

The V and J genes are TRBV4-3 and TRBJ2-7; TRBD2 matches 7 bases. The germline V gene has CDR1 LGHNA and CDR2 YSLEER. V shed 0 bases, J shed 4 bases, and the junction held 6 bases outside the gene matches. This CDR3 is built from 15 residues. The CDR3 region is CASSQDSREGYEQYF. The CDR3 coding sequence is TGCGCCAGCAGCCAAGATTCCAGGGAGGGTTACGAGCAGTACTTC.

Concerning this clone itself: The same CDR3 arises from other DNA sequences in this sample as well. The V gene is TRBV5-4, the J gene TRBJ1-3; D gene uncertain. Per germline, CDR1 SGHNT and CDR2 YYREEE (reference sequence). CDR3 length: 15 residues. V shed 0 bases and J shed 0 bases, with 7 bases lying between them. The CDR3 protein is CASSLGGRSGNTIYF. The CDR3, as DNA: TGTGCCAGCAGCTTGGGCGGTCGCTCTGGAAACACCATATATTTT.

The genes are TRBV18 and TRBJ2-3, with D perhaps TRBD2 (6 bases). Germline-derived CDR1 and CDR2 are KGHSH and LQKENI. V was pared by 3 bases and J by 4 bases, with 14 bases between. This CDR3 spans 15 amino acids. As DNA, the CDR3 is TGTGCCAGCTCACCGGGGATAGGCGGGGCAGATACGCAGTATTTT. It specifies CASSPGIGGADTQYF.

The rearrangement links TRBV28 to TRBJ1-2; 7 bases are a match to TRBD1. The CDR3 consists of 17 residues. Germline values: CDR1 MDHEN, CDR2 SYDVKM. J was trimmed by 5 bases and V by 5 bases; bases with no gene match: 17. For the CDR3, the DNA is TGTGCCAGCAGTCAGGGGGGTAAGCTCCTAGGAGGGTATGGCTACACCTTC. Amino acid sequence: CASSQGGKLLGGYGYTF.

The chain has TRBV5-6 and TRBJ2-1; no reliable D call. Per the germline V gene, CDR1 is SGHDT and CDR2 is YYEEEE. Between the trimmed V and J ends, which lost 6 bases and 3 bases, there was a span of 16 bases. CDR3 length equals 15 residues. CDR3 loop: CASKSPRTLYNEQFF. The CDR3 bases are TGTGCCAGCAAGTCTCCGCGTACCCTCTACAATGAGCAGTTCTTC.

The rearrangement joins TRBV5-4 to TRBJ2-2, with D possibly TRBD2 on 5 matching bases. V dropped 1 base and J dropped 6 bases, with 13 bases sitting between them. Per the germline V gene, CDR1 is SGHNT and CDR2 is YYREEE (reference sequence). CDR3 length: 15 amino acids. The CDR3 coding sequence is TGTGCCAGCAGCTTGAAGGTCGCGGACTCCGGGGAGCTGTTTTTT. It yields the protein CASSLKVADSGELFF.

This chain links TRBV2 with TRBJ2-1; 8 bases fit TRBD2. CDR3 length: 17 amino acids. V dropped 3 bases and J dropped 4; count of bases not matched to a gene: 11. The germline gives CDR1 SNHLY, CDR2 FYNNEI. The CDR3 protein is CASSDQGPASGYNEQFF. CDR3 nucleotides: TGTGCCAGCAGTGACCAGGGCCCCGCTAGCGGGTACAATGAGCAGTTCTTC.

CDR3 sequence reads: CASSQQTGEGYGYTF. The CDR3 coding sequence is TGTGCCAGCAGCCAACAGACAGGGGAGGGCTATGGCTACACCTTC. The gene calls are TRBV21-1 and TRBJ1-2; the D call of TRBD1 is as the table states it, not checked on the DNA. TRBV21-1 has pseudogene status. CDR3 length: 15 residues.

V is TRBV19 and J is TRBJ1-5; 9 bases fit TRBD1. V shed 4 bases, J shed 0 bases, and the junction held 13 bases outside the gene matches. There are 19 residues in the CDR3. Germline-derived CDR1 and CDR2 are LNHDA and SQIVND (reference sequence). CDR3: CASSTYRGPGVFSNQPQHF. The CDR3 DNA reads as TGTGCCAGTAGTACATACAGGGGGCCCGGAGTTTTTAGCAATCAGCCCCAGCATTTT.

The rearrangement links TRBV7-9 to TRBJ1-5, with 7 bases lining up with TRBD1. J lost 6 bases, V lost 1 base, and 6 bases had no gene match. Looked up from germline, CDR1 is SEHNR and CDR2 is FQNEAQ (reference sequence). This CDR3 contains 15 residues. This CDR3 is CASSLGGSGGQPQHF. The CDR3 coding sequence is TGTGCCAGCAGCTTAGGGGGCTCAGGGGGTCAGCCCCAGCATTTT.